Listed here is a single TCR beta chain. This clone appeared once. Its antigen remains unidentified. No qualities accompany the bases; no much larger clone lies one base away. For this chain, trimming is 4 bases at the V end and 3 bases at the J end, and the number of junction bases without a gene match is 3. The germline V gene (reference sequence) gives CDR1 as SEHNR and CDR2 as FQNEAQ. Counted from cysteine to phenylalanine, this CDR3 has 13 amino acids. Only the CDR3 portion is preserved as DNA: 39 bases, with reading frame beginning at the first base. The donors were included in the validation cohort of 130 or so subjects, a group kept apart from the approximately 700-subject first cohort. Library generation was performed with the immunoSEQ multiplex PCR assay. The authors' analysis ran thus. A statistical classification framework was built for diagnosing cytomegalovirus status from the catalog of TCR beta chain sequences. Imported from immuneACCESS, the table was reduced by TCRdb to in-frame sequences with V and J called. These copies leave out some clones; in studies compared against another copy, an unresolved V gene accounts for under half, and the cause of the remainder is not known. V and J calls and clone size come straight from that table; D and trimming were deduced from the DNA. This sample lists hundreds of thousands of clones; about nine tenths were detected once. The ten top clones hold 0.83% of the sample.

The sample originates from a study of cytomegalovirus exposure and HLA in healthy donors (TCRdb year 2017). Looking at the study overall: The 700 or so repertoires of the first cohort and the 120 validation repertoires were produced on the same platform, according to a later analysis. The aim of the study was to test whether cataloging public T cell receptors could identify signatures of past pathogen exposure. Besides the first cohort of 666 subjects, a separate validation cohort made up of 120 different subjects was used. To predict cytomegalovirus infection status, the study combined high-throughput TCR immunosequencing, statistical association of individual TCRs with disease status, and machine learning. What the study reported, not specific to this receptor: The study listed 164 TCR beta chains as associated with cytomegalovirus. The authors suggested that the approach could potentially be generalized to other disease states and immunological phenotypes. Cytomegalovirus status was reported to be diagnosed by the classifier with high specificity and sensitivity in both the original and validation cohorts. Of the cluster scores, roughly 95% were above 0 in a later analysis, which found that TCRs clustered in the first cohort also tended to co-occur in the 120 validation repertoires. A few of the identified cytomegalovirus-associated TCR beta chains were confirmed in vitro to be specific for cytomegalovirus antigens. All 120 or so repertoires were used to score co-occurrence in the validation cohort in a later analysis, because that analysis had no HLA typing for the cohort. Most TCR sequences were seen in very few donors, while some public TCRs were found in many individuals.

The receptor comes from a woman under 30 in good health and CMV-seronegative. Recombination connected TRBV7-9 to TRBJ2-7; 7 of the junction bases match TRBD2. The sequenced material came from PBMCs. The DNA sequence reads TGTGCCAGCAGCTGGGAGGGCCGCTACGAGCAGTACTTC. This translates into CASSWEGRYEQYF.